The 5 T cell receptor beta chains below were found in one sample sequenced in a study of metastatic and nonmetastatic thyroid tumors. Thyroid surgery was performed in patients who had received no treatment beforehand. TCRdb re-called clones from the PCR reads using MiXCR. The repertoire consists of approximately 40,000 clones, with over 10% occurring once and the leading ten covering approximately 24%. The sequencing sample was made of blood. These receptors were taken from a female donor with papillary thyroid cancer or a benign thyroid nodule (not recorded which). Some clones in this sample may be carry-over from other donors' samples.

This clone was recorded many times. The chain joins TRBV24-1 to TRBJ2-5, with 8 positions matching TRBD2. The germline V gene encodes CDR1 KGHDR and CDR2 SFDVKD. The ends lost 6 bases at V and 3 bases at J; junction bases unmatched: 8. The CDR3 length is 15 residues. The CDR3 sequence is CATSRNQAGEETQYF. CDR3 sequence (DNA): TGTGCCACCAGTCGGAACCAAGCGGGGGAAGAGACCCAGTACTTC.

This clone was counted ten times or more. The V and J genes are TRBV7-9 and TRBJ2-7; D possibly uses TRBD1 or TRBD2 (5 bases each). Trimming left V 5 bases short and J 2 bases short, with 16 bases between. CDR3 length equals 15 residues. The germline CDR1 and CDR2 sequences are SEHNR and FQNEAQ (reference sequence). The CDR3 region has the DNA TGTGCCAGCAGCCAGTGGTCGGGACCCGCCTACGAGCAGTACTTC. Translated, it gives CASSQWSGPAYEQYF.

This sequence joins TRBV20-1 and TRBJ2-7; TRBD2 matches at 8 bases. The CDR3 totals 14 residues. J was trimmed by 2 bases and V by 3 bases; bases with no gene match: 6. Looked up from germline, CDR1 is DFQATT and CDR2 is SNEGSKA (reference sequence). The DNA of the CDR3 is TGCAGTGCTAGGGGGACTAGAGAAACCTACGAGCAGTACTTC. Translation: CSARGTRETYEQYF.

This clone was observed many times. The same CDR3 also results from other DNA sequences found in this sample. V is TRBV10-3 and J is TRBJ1-4; tentative D call: TRBD1 (6 bases). The germline V gene encodes CDR1 ENHRY and CDR2 SYGVKD. This CDR3 region has 16 residues. Trimming removed 4 bases at V and 4 bases at J, with 16 bases between. CDR3 loop: CAISATGKGVNEKLFF. DNA for the CDR3: TGTGCCATCAGTGCCACAGGGAAGGGGGTTAATGAAAAACTGTTTTTT.

This clone was found a few times. The J gene is TRBJ2-1, the V gene TRBV6-1, with D tentatively TRBD2 (6 bases). CDR1 is MNHNS and CDR2 is SASEGT in the germline V gene. There are 14 residues in the CDR3. With 7 bases removed from V and 6 bases from J, the gap between germline ends came to 16 bases. CDR3 amino acids: CASMRTTGINEQFF. CDR3 DNA: TGTGCCAGCATGCGGACTACCGGAATCAATGAGCAGTTCTTC.